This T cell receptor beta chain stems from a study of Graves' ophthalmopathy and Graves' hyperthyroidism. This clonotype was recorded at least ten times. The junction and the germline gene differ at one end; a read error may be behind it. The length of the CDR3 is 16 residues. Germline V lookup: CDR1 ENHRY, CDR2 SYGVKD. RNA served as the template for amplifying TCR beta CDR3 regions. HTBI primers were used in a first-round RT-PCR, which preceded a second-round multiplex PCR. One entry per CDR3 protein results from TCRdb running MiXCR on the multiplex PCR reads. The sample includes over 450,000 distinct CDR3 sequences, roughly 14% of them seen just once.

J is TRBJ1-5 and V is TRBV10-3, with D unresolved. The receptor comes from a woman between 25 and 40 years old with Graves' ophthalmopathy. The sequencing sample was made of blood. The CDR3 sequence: CASSEVDGWLFQPQHF. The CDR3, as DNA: TGTGCCAGCAGTGAGGTCGACGGTTGGTTATTTCAGCCCCAGCATTTT.